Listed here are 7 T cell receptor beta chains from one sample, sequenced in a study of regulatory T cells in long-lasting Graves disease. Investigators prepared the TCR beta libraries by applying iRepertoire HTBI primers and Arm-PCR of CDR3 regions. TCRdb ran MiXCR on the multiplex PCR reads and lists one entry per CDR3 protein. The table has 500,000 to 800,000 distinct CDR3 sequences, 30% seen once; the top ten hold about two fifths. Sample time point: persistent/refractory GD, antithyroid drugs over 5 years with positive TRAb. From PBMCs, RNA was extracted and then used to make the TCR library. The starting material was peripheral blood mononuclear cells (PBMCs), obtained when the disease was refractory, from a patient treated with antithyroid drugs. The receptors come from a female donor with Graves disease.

CDR3 residues: CASSIGQFGTEAFF. CDR3 sequence (DNA): TGTGCCAGCAGCATCGGACAGTTTGGGACTGAAGCTTTCTTT. This chain connects TRBV9 to TRBJ1-1, with a possible D match to TRBD1 (6 bases). The CDR3 totals 14 residues. The germline V gene has CDR1 SGDLS and CDR2 YYNGEE. V was trimmed by 4 bases and J by 5 bases, leaving 15 bases between them.

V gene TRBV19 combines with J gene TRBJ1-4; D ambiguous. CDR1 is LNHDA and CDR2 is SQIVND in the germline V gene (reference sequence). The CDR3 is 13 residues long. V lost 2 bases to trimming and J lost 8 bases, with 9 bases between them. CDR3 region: CASSISMTEKLFF. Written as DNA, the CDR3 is TGTGCCAGTAGTATATCGATGACAGAAAAACTGTTTTTT.

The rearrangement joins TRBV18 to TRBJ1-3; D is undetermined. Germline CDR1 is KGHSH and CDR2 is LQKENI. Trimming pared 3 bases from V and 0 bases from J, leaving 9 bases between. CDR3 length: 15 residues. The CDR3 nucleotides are TGTGCCAGCTCACCCTCCATGAGCTCTGGAAACACCATATATTTT. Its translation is CASSPSMSSGNTIYF.

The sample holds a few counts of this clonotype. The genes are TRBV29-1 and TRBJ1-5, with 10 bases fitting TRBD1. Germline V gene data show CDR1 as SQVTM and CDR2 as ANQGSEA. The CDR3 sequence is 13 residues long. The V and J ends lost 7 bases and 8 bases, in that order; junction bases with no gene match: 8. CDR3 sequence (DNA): TGCAGCGCCGGACAGGGGGGAAGGGAGCCCCAGCATTTT. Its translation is CSAGQGGREPQHF.

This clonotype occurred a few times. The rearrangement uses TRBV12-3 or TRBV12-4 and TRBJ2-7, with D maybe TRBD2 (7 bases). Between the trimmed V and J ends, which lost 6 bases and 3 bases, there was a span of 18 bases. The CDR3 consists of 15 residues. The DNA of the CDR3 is TGTGCCAGCAGCAAAGAGGGGGGAGGGGGCTACGAGCAGTACTTC. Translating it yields CASSKEGGGGYEQYF.

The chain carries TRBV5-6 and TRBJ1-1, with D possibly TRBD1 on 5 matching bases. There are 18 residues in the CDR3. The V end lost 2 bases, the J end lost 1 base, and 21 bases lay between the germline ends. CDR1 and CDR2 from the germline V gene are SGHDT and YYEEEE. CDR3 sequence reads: CASSFVVALGGENTEAFF. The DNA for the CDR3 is TGTGCCAGCAGCTTTGTTGTGGCGCTCGGGGGGGAGAACACTGAAGCTTTCTTT.

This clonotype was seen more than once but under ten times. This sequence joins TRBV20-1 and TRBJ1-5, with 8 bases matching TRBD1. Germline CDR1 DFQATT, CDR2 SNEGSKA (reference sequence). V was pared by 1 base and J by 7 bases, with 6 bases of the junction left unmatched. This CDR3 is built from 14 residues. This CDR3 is CSARGQGARQPQHF. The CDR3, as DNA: TGCAGTGCTAGAGGTCAGGGGGCGCGGCAGCCCCAGCATTTT.